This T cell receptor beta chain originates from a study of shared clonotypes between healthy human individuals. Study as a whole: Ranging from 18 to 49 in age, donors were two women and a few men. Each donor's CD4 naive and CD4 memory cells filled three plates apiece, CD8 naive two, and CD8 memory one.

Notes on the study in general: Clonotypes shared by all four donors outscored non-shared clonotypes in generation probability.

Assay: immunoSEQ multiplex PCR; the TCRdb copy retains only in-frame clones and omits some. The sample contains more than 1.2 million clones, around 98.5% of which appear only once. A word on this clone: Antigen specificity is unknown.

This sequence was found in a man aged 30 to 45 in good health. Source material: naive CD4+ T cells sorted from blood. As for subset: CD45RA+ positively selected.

The chain's CDR3 is CASSPAPSGAAEQYF. The DNA for the CDR3 is TGTGCCAGCTCACCAGCCCCGAGCGGCGCTGCCGAGCAGTACTTC. V is TRBV18 and J is TRBJ2-7; D possibly corresponds to TRBD2 (5 bases). With 2 bases removed from V and 6 bases from J, the gap between germline ends came to 17 bases. This CDR3 is 15 amino acids long. Germline lookup yields CDR1 KGHSH and CDR2 LQKENI.